The 24 T cell receptor beta chains presented below share a single source sample, sequenced in a study of blood T cell repertoires in COVID-19. TCRdb keeps only in-frame clones here, not all; method: immunoSEQ multiplex PCR. The repertoire includes 250,000 to 300,000 clones, approximately 85% of them detected once, and approximately 9.9% sits in the top ten. Sequenced material: peripheral blood. These receptors were obtained from a woman in her seventies with acute or convalescent COVID-19.

This clone showed up just once. This sequence joins TRBV5-1 and TRBJ2-7; D is uncertain. Germline lookup yields CDR1 SGHRS and CDR2 YFSETQ. There are 13 residues in the CDR3. The germline V and J ends were trimmed by 0 bases and 4 bases, with 8 bases remaining between them. CDR3 DNA sequence: TGCGCCAGCAGCTTGGGGGTCGGGTACGAGCAGTACTTC. This codes for CASSLGVGYEQYF.

This rearrangement joins TRBV5-1 to TRBJ2-3; D not resolved. The CDR3 covers 15 residues. Trimming shortened V by 2 bases and J by 2 bases, and 12 bases separated the two germline ends. CDR1 SGHRS and CDR2 YFSETQ come from the germline V gene. In nucleotides, the CDR3 is TGCGCCAGCAGCTTCCGAGCGAGGCCCACAGATACGCAGTATTTT. Amino acid sequence: CASSFRARPTDTQYF.

This chain uses TRBV7-9 with TRBJ1-1; TRBD1 is a possible D gene (6 bases). CDR3 length: 16 amino acids. The germline V and J ends were trimmed by 9 bases and 1 base, with 21 bases remaining between them. The V gene's germline CDR1 is SEHNR and CDR2 FQNEAQ (reference sequence). Here the CDR3 reads CARPPPGELGNTEAFF. CDR3 nucleotides: TGTGCCAGACCTCCCCCAGGGGAGTTAGGGAACACTGAAGCTTTCTTT.

Here the CDR3 reads CASSSDRGKAYQPQHF. Here the CDR3 DNA reads TGTGCCAGCAGTTCTGACAGGGGAAAGGCGTATCAGCCCCAGCATTTT. This chain connects TRBV6-2 or TRBV6-3 to TRBJ1-5; 8 nucleotides agree with TRBD1. Germline V gene lookup returns CDR1 MNHEY and CDR2 SVGEGT. V lost 4 bases, J lost 5 bases, and 10 bases stayed unmatched. The CDR3 consists of 16 residues.

This clone came up once. The genes are TRBV30 and TRBJ2-2; the D gene is possibly TRBD2 (5 bases). Germline CDR1 is GTSNPN and CDR2 is SVGIG (reference sequence). Trimming took 5 bases from V and 6 from J, leaving 16 bases between them. The CDR3 consists of 14 residues. The CDR3 protein is CAWLAGRFAGELFF. CDR3 sequence (DNA): TGTGCCTGGCTCGCGGGCCGCTTTGCCGGGGAGCTGTTTTTT.

This clone was counted only a few times. The chain employs TRBV12-3 or TRBV12-4 and TRBJ1-2, with D uncertain. The CDR3 totals 12 residues. Trimming took 6 bases from V and 8 from J, leaving 13 bases between them. CDR3 sequence reads: CASRSSGPGYTF. The CDR3 coding sequence is TGTGCCAGCAGAAGTTCGGGTCCCGGCTACACCTTC.

This chain uses TRBV5-6 with TRBJ1-5, with D uncertain. Trimming stripped 0 bases from V and 0 bases from J, with 7 bases between. CDR1 and CDR2 from the germline V gene are SGHDT and YYEEEE. The CDR3 has 15 residues. The DNA of the CDR3 is TGTGCCAGCAGCTTGGGGCCCGATAGCAATCAGCCCCAGCATTTT. This encodes CASSLGPDSNQPQHF. The complete variable domain, with remaining parts taken from reference TRBV5-6 and TRBJ1-5, reads DAGVTQSPTHLIKTRGQQVTLRCSPKSGHDTVSWYQQALGQGPQFIFQYYEEEERQRGNFPDRFSGHQFPNYSSELNVNALLLGDSALYLCASSLGPDSNQPQHFGDGTRLSIL.

The chain has TRBV5-1 and TRBJ2-5, with 7 bases fitting TRBD1. CDR3 length: 14 residues. Germline V gives CDR1 SGHRS, CDR2 YFSETQ. V dropped 4 bases and J dropped 5; count of bases not matched to a gene: 8. In DNA, the CDR3 is TGCGCCAGCAGCCCTACAGGGGAAGGCGAGACCCAGTACTTC. Translating it yields CASSPTGEGETQYF. Using reference TRBV5-1 and TRBJ2-5 for the parts outside the CDR3, the full variable domain is KAGVTQTPRYLIKTRGQQVTLSCSPISGHRSVSWYQQTPGQGLQFLFEYFSETQRNKGNFPGRFSGRQFSNSRSEMNVSTLELGDSALYLCASSPTGEGETQYFGPGTRLLVL.

Only a few counts were recorded for this clone. The rearrangement uses TRBV11-2 and TRBJ2-1; 7 bases match TRBD2. Per the germline V gene, CDR1 is SGHAT and CDR2 is FQNNGV. V was pared by 8 bases and J by 6 bases, with 13 bases of the junction left unmatched. The CDR3 contains 15 residues. In DNA form, the CDR3 reads TGTGCCAGCGGCGGAATAAAGCGGGGCCCCAATGAGCAGTTCTTC. Residues: CASGGIKRGPNEQFF.

This clone was observed a few times. The chain couples TRBV7-2 to TRBJ2-7; 7 bases line up with TRBD2. Germline CDR1 and CDR2: SGHTA and FQGNSA. CDR3 length equals 15 residues. V shed 5 bases, J shed 3 bases, and the junction held 10 bases outside the gene matches. CDR3 protein: CASSPSGEPYYEQYF. The CDR3 coding sequence is TGTGCCAGCAGCCCGAGCGGGGAACCCTACTACGAGCAGTACTTC.

The chain combines TRBV5-4 with TRBJ1-2, with D possibly TRBD1 on 6 matching bases. There are 17 residues in the CDR3. Trimming pared 6 bases from V and 6 bases from J, leaving 27 bases between. Germline-derived CDR1 and CDR2 are SGHNT and YYREEE (reference sequence). The chain's CDR3 is CASKGGGPHGVSHGYTF. The CDR3 nucleotides read TGTGCCAGCAAAGGGGGAGGGCCCCACGGGGTAAGCCATGGCTACACCTTC.

The gene calls are TRBV6-6 and TRBJ1-5; weak D call: TRBD1 (6 bases). Germline V gives CDR1 MNHNY, CDR2 SVGAGI (reference sequence). V was cut by 5 bases and J by 2 bases, with 13 bases left in between. CDR3 size: 15 residues. CDR3 amino acids: CASSNTGLGNQPQHF. In nucleotides, the CDR3 is TGTGCCAGCAGTAATACAGGGTTAGGCAATCAGCCCCAGCATTTT.

CDR3 loop: CASSFDKRDEQFF. The CDR3, as DNA: TGTGCCAGCAGCTTTGACAAGCGGGATGAGCAGTTCTTC. The chain employs TRBV12-1 and TRBJ2-1; the table's D call, TRBD2, has no DNA check behind it. TRBV12-1 is a recognized pseudogene. The CDR3 loop spans 13 amino acids.

V and J are TRBV7-3 and TRBJ1-1; D not resolved. There are 13 residues in the CDR3. V lost 4 bases to trimming and J lost 4 bases, with 10 bases between them. Germline V gene data show CDR1 as SGHTA and CDR2 as FQGTGA. Written as DNA, the CDR3 is TGTGCCAGCAGCTCCTCCATCGGCACTGAAGCTTTCTTT. Its translation: CASSSSIGTEAFF.

There are a few counts of this clone. The gene calls are TRBV5-4 and TRBJ1-2; TRBD1 might be the D (5 bases). Trimming removed 2 bases from V and 8 bases from J, with 19 bases in between. This CDR3 region has 15 residues. From germline, CDR1 is SGHNT and CDR2 YYREEE (reference sequence). The CDR3 protein is CASSLAGQNPKGYTF. The DNA for the CDR3 is TGTGCCAGCAGCTTAGCTGGACAAAACCCTAAGGGCTACACCTTC.

The CDR3 coding sequence is TGCAGCGTCGCCGAGCAGGGCAATCAGCCCCAGCATTTT. Protein sequence: CSVAEQGNQPQHF. This chain joins TRBV29-1 and TRBJ1-5, with no clear D. Germline assignment: CDR1 SQVTM and CDR2 ANQGSEA. Between the trimmed V and J ends, which lost 6 bases and 2 bases, there was a span of 11 bases. This CDR3 is 13 amino acids long.

The chain carries TRBV19 and TRBJ2-5; 10 nucleotides align to TRBD1. The CDR3 loop spans 14 amino acids. Germline lookup yields CDR1 LNHDA and CDR2 SQIVND (reference sequence). V shed 9 bases and J 7 bases; nucleotides not matched to a gene: 11. CDR3 sequence reads: CASRDRGPFGTQYF. CDR3 bases: TGTGCCAGCCGGGACAGGGGTCCATTTGGGACCCAGTACTTC.

This clone appeared a few times. This chain joins TRBV5-6 and TRBJ1-3, with D possibly matching TRBD1 (6 bases). Germline V gene data show CDR1 as SGHDT and CDR2 as YYEEEE. The CDR3 sequence is 13 residues long. Trimming pared 3 bases from V and 8 bases from J, leaving 12 bases between. DNA of the CDR3: TGTGCCAGCAGCTACGGGACAAAGGACACCATATATTTT. Translating it yields CASSYGTKDTIYF.

The chain is built from TRBV19 and TRBJ2-1, with 8 bases lining up with TRBD2. Per germline, CDR1 LNHDA and CDR2 SQIVND (reference sequence). CDR3 length equals 15 residues. V lost 5 bases and J lost 0; bases outside the gene matches: 3. In DNA form, the CDR3 reads TGTGCCAGTAGTGAGAGCGGGAGCTCCTACAATGAGCAGTTCTTC. This sequence encodes CASSESGSSYNEQFF.

The chain couples TRBV27 to TRBJ2-1; 12 bases map to TRBD2. V shed 4 bases and J 2 bases; nucleotides not matched to a gene: 3. Per germline, CDR1 MNHEY and CDR2 SMNVEV (reference sequence). The CDR3 is 16 residues long. CDR3 loop: CASSWTSGDAYNEQFF. The CDR3 DNA reads TGTGCCAGCAGTTGGACTAGCGGGGATGCCTACAATGAGCAGTTCTTC.

V and J are TRBV2 and TRBJ1-2; no clear D gene. CDR3 length: 12 amino acids. Trimming pared 8 bases from V and 7 bases from J, leaving 14 bases between. Germline V gene lookup returns CDR1 SNHLY and CDR2 FYNNEI. This CDR3 reads CASRRRAGGYTF. CDR3 nucleotide sequence: TGTGCCAGCCGACGGAGGGCTGGTGGCTACACCTTC.

The chain uses TRBV7-8 and TRBJ1-1; the match to TRBD1 covers 7 bases. Per germline, CDR1 SGHVS and CDR2 FQNEAQ. The CDR3 has 18 residues. V lost 0 bases and J lost 0; bases outside the gene matches: 10. CDR3 sequence (DNA): TGTGCCAGCAGCTTAGCGGGGACAGTGACGTTCATGAACACTGAAGCTTTCTTT. The encoded protein is CASSLAGTVTFMNTEAFF.

The table lists this clone with a few counts. The chain recombines TRBV9 with TRBJ1-2, with 9 bases identical to TRBD1. The CDR3 totals 14 residues. From germline, CDR1 is SGDLS and CDR2 YYNGEE. V was pared by 2 bases and J by 4 bases, with 3 bases of the junction left unmatched. The CDR3 is CASSVPGQGYGYTF. The CDR3 DNA follows: TGTGCCAGCAGCGTTCCGGGACAGGGCTATGGCTACACCTTC.

This chain uses TRBV27 with TRBJ1-6; no clear D gene. V was trimmed by 1 base and J by 9 bases, leaving 13 bases between them. The length of the CDR3 is 15 residues. Germline CDR1 and CDR2: MNHEY and SMNVEV (reference sequence). This CDR3 reads CASSLWQVAGSPLHF. The CDR3 DNA sequence: TGTGCCAGCAGTTTATGGCAGGTAGCGGGTTCACCCCTCCACTTT.